In its sample, the clone carrying this T cell receptor (beta chain) was seen many times. As yet, its antigen is unknown. Germline V gene sequence: CDR1 SGHKS, CDR2 YYEKEE (reference sequence). Trimming shortened V by 1 base and J by 2 bases, and 7 bases separated the two germline ends. This CDR3 has 13 residues. These data are taken from a study of early T cells in non-severe SARS-CoV-2 infection. Study overall: Sequencing of bulk RNA from unsorted whole blood was done, without chain pairing.

Molecules of cDNA were individually given unique molecular identifiers that were attached to them. TCRdb independently ran MiXCR on the 5' RACE reads; one entry per CDR3 protein. The data contain 65,000 to 75,000 distinct CDR3 sequences, roughly 12% of them singletons. General study points: VDJdb matching, biased toward anti-spike CD8 responses, missed private and CD4 specificities.

V gene TRBV5-5 combines with J gene TRBJ2-7; a weak D match, TRBD1 (5 bases). The sequenced sample consisted of whole blood. The sequence derives from an adult who was a healthcare worker with PCR-confirmed SARS-CoV-2 infection or an uninfected control (not recorded which). The CDR3 spells CASSLTGTYEQYF. The CDR3 DNA follows: TGTGCCAGCAGCTTGACAGGAACCTACGAGCAGTACTTC.